Shown below are 23 T cell receptor beta chains from a single sample sequenced in a study of PD-1 blockade in classical Hodgkin lymphoma. Time point noted: cycle 4 day 1 (C4D1), after less than 7 weeks of nivolumab. Relapse was seen in all patients after autologous stem cell transplantation, and brentuximab vedotin exposure was variable. Measured with immunoSEQ multiplex PCR; TCRdb has only the in-frame clones, and not every one. The sample holds more than 85,000 clones, approximately 89% seen once. The source material was peripheral blood mononuclear cells (PBMCs), sampled before the fourth cycle of nivolumab. These receptors all stem from a human donor with classical Hodgkin lymphoma.

Of note for this clone: Other DNA sequences from this sample encode an identical CDR3 as well. The gene calls are TRBV19 and TRBJ2-5; 14 nucleotides agree with TRBD2. Per the germline V gene, CDR1 is LNHDA and CDR2 is SQIVND (reference sequence). This CDR3 has 15 residues. The J segment lost 5 bases and the V segment lost 9 bases, leaving 8 bases of the junction unmatched. The CDR3 DNA reads TGTGCCAGCGCCGGGACTAGCGGGAGCTGGGAGACCCAGTACTTC. Amino acid sequence: CASAGTSGSWETQYF.

This clone was detected only once. V and J are TRBV7-9 and TRBJ1-1; D is unclear. This CDR3 is built from 16 residues. Between the trimmed V and J ends, which lost 1 base and 5 bases, there was a span of 17 bases. CDR1 is SEHNR, CDR2 FQNEAQ, per germline (reference sequence). For the CDR3, the DNA is TGTGCCAGCAGCTTAGGGCTAGCAGGTGGAAGAACTGAAGCTTTCTTT. It is translated as CASSLGLAGGRTEAFF.

There are a few counts of this clone. CDR3 in amino acids: CSVAVSEAFF. The CDR3 nucleotides are TGCAGCGTGGCGGTTTCTGAAGCTTTCTTT. The J gene is TRBJ1-1, the V gene TRBV29-1; D not resolved. This CDR3 spans 10 amino acids. V gave up 6 bases and J gave up 6 bases, with 8 bases separating them. Germline values: CDR1 SQVTM, CDR2 ANQGSEA.

V is TRBV19 and J is TRBJ2-6; no reliable D call. Germline V lookup: CDR1 LNHDA, CDR2 SQIVND (reference sequence). Trimming took off 5 bases at V and 0 bases at J, with 11 bases between the two ends. The CDR3 consists of 16 residues. The CDR3 spells CASSYGPGSGANVLTF. In nucleotides, the CDR3 is TGTGCCAGTAGTTACGGGCCGGGCTCTGGGGCCAACGTCCTGACTTTC.

About this clone: Because the CDR3 is missing its conserved closing phenylalanine or tryptophan, this is likely a read error. The chain carries TRBV4-3 and TRBJ1-2; 10 nucleotides agree with TRBD1. Losses at the gene ends were 2 bases for V and 2 bases for J; bases not matched to a gene: 8. Germline V gene sequence: CDR1 LGHNA, CDR2 YSLEER. This CDR3 region has 17 residues. The CDR3 nucleotides are TGCGCCAGCAGCCAATTGGGACAGGGGACGCTAAACTATGGCTACACCCTC. Its protein product is CASSQLGQGTLNYGYTL.

V usage is TRBV29-1 and J usage is TRBJ2-7, with D possibly called TRBD1 or TRBD2 (5 bases each). The germline gives CDR1 SQVTM, CDR2 ANQGSEA. The CDR3 consists of 12 residues. Trimming took 4 bases from V and 3 from J, leaving 10 bases between them. CDR3 protein: CSVAGDLYEQYF. CDR3 nucleotide sequence: TGCAGCGTTGCCGGGGACCTCTACGAGCAGTACTTC.

The V call is TRBV7-9, the J call TRBJ2-6; D is perhaps TRBD1 (6 bases). V dropped 5 bases and J dropped 2 bases, with 13 bases sitting between them. CDR1 and CDR2 (germline): SEHNR, FQNEAQ (reference sequence). The CDR3 covers 16 residues. In nucleotides, the CDR3 is TGTGCCAGCAGCGTCATCCCAGGGGCTGGGGCCAACGTCCTGACTTTC. This encodes CASSVIPGAGANVLTF.

This clone appeared once. J is TRBJ2-1 and V is TRBV7-6, with D perhaps matching TRBD2 (6 bases). CDR3 size: 13 residues. V lost 8 bases, J lost 7 bases, and 15 bases lay in between. Germline CDR1 SGHVS, CDR2 FNYEAQ. In nucleotides, the CDR3 is TGTGCCAGCCGCGGGACTCCCACTAATGAGCAGTTCTTC. This translates into CASRGTPTNEQFF. Filled out from reference TRBV7-6 and TRBJ2-1, the complete variable domain reads GAGVSQSPRYKVTKRGQDVALRCDPISGHVSLYWYRQALGQGPEFLTYFNYEAQQDKSGLPNDRFSAERPEGSISTLTIQRTEQRDSAMYRCASRGTPTNEQFFGPGTRLTVL.

The genes are TRBV5-1 and TRBJ1-4, with D tentatively TRBD1 (5 bases). The CDR3 runs 14 residues. Per the germline V gene, CDR1 is SGHRS and CDR2 is YFSETQ. With 4 bases removed from V and 5 bases from J, the gap between germline ends came to 12 bases. Here the CDR3 reads CASSLGTENEKLFF. CDR3 coding DNA: TGCGCCAGCAGCCTTGGGACGGAGAATGAAAAACTGTTTTTT.

Concerning this clone itself: At one end, the junction sequence differs from germline, possibly due to a read error. The chain is built from TRBV7-7 and TRBJ2-1; D may be TRBD1 or TRBD2 (5 bases each). Germline V lookup: CDR1 SSHAT, CDR2 FNYEAQ (reference sequence). The length of the CDR3 is 13 residues. CDR3: CASSLRGDNEQFF. DNA of the CDR3: TGTGCTAGCAGCTTGAGAGGGGACAATGAGCAGTTCTTC.

The chain employs TRBV11-2 and TRBJ2-1, with unresolved D. Germline lookup yields CDR1 SGHAT and CDR2 FQNNGV. Trimming removed 8 bases from V and 7 bases from J, with 12 bases in between. The CDR3 is 12 amino acids. In DNA form, the CDR3 reads TGTGCCAGCGCCCCGGGTGGGAATGAGCAGTTCTTC. This translates into CASAPGGNEQFF.

This clone has only a few counts. The chain uses TRBV28 and TRBJ1-5, with TRBD1 matching over 8 bases. The CDR3 is 14 amino acids. Looked up from germline, CDR1 is MDHEN and CDR2 is SYDVKM. J lost 4 bases, V lost 6 bases, and 5 bases had no gene match. The CDR3 nucleotides are TGTGCCAGCAGGGCAGGGGGCCCTAATCAGCCCCAGCATTTT. It specifies CASRAGGPNQPQHF.

Only a few counts were recorded for this clone. The CDR3, as DNA: TGTGCCAGTGGGGGGTTGAACACTGAAGCTTTCTTT. It yields the protein CASGGLNTEAFF. The chain couples TRBV19 to TRBJ1-1; a weak D match, TRBD1 (5 bases). The germline V and J ends were trimmed by 8 bases and 0 bases, with 7 bases remaining between them. This CDR3 is built from 12 residues. Looked up from germline, CDR1 is LNHDA and CDR2 is SQIVND (reference sequence).

The chain employs TRBV5-1 and TRBJ1-2, with D hard to call. In germline, CDR1 is SGHRS, CDR2 YFSETQ. The CDR3 contains 13 residues. Trimming took 4 bases from V and 2 from J, leaving 9 bases between them. The CDR3 nucleotides are TGCGCCAGCAGCCCCGGCGGGAACTATGGCTACACCTTC. This sequence encodes CASSPGGNYGYTF.

The chain uses TRBV7-2 and TRBJ1-2; TRBD1 matches at 8 bases. The J segment lost 8 bases and the V segment lost 5 bases, leaving 10 bases of the junction unmatched. Germline CDR1 SGHTA, CDR2 FQGNSA. The CDR3 extends over 14 amino acids. In DNA form, the CDR3 reads TGTGCCAGCAGCCCTGATACAGGGGGTCGGGGCTACACCTTC. This gives the protein CASSPDTGGRGYTF. The whole variable domain, remainder taken from reference TRBV7-2 and TRBJ1-2, is GAGVSQSPSNKVTEKGKDVELRCDPISGHTALYWYRQSLGQGLEFLIYFQGNSAPDKSGLPSDRFSAERTGGSVSTLTIQRTQQEDSAVYLCASSPDTGGRGYTFGSGTRLTVV.

V gene TRBV5-5 combines with J gene TRBJ1-2, with 8 nucleotides matching TRBD1. The CDR3 is 15 amino acids. Germline-derived CDR1 and CDR2 are SGHKS and YYEKEE (reference sequence). V was pared by 4 bases and J by 1 base, with 6 bases of the junction left unmatched. The CDR3 reads CASSPDRVFNYGYTF. In DNA form, the CDR3 reads TGTGCCAGCAGCCCGGACAGGGTATTTAACTATGGCTACACCTTC. Using reference TRBV5-5 and TRBJ1-2 for the parts outside the CDR3, the full variable domain is DAGVTQSPTHLIKTRGQQVTLRCSPISGHKSVSWYQQVLGQGPQFIFQYYEKEERGRGNFPDRFSARQFPNYSSELNVNALLLGDSALYLCASSPDRVFNYGYTFGSGTRLTVV.

The chain is built from TRBV5-6 and TRBJ1-2; 7 bases are shared with TRBD1. Trimming cost V 4 bases and J 6 bases; bases outside gene matches: 12. This CDR3 has 15 residues. The V gene's germline CDR1 is SGHDT and CDR2 YYEEEE. CDR3: CASSPTGQLGNGYTF. CDR3 bases: TGTGCCAGCAGCCCCACGGGACAGTTAGGGAATGGCTACACCTTC. Drawing the rest from reference TRBV5-6 and TRBJ1-2, the complete variable domain is DAGVTQSPTHLIKTRGQQVTLRCSPKSGHDTVSWYQQALGQGPQFIFQYYEEEERQRGNFPDRFSGHQFPNYSSELNVNALLLGDSALYLCASSPTGQLGNGYTFGSGTRLTVV.

This clone has just one count. The chain links TRBV7-9 to TRBJ2-3, with 7 bases identical to TRBD2. The trim removed 1 base at V and 3 bases at J, leaving 7 bases unmatched. Germline V gives CDR1 SEHNR, CDR2 FQNEAQ (reference sequence). CDR3 length equals 16 residues. The CDR3 reads CASSLGVGGSTDTQYF. The CDR3 DNA reads as TGTGCCAGCAGCTTAGGGGTGGGAGGGTCGACAGATACGCAGTATTTT.

This clone has just one count. This chain joins TRBV4-2 and TRBJ1-2; D remains unclear. V was trimmed by 0 bases and J by 1 base, leaving 9 bases between them. There are 15 residues in the CDR3. From germline, CDR1 is LGHNA and CDR2 YNFKEQ. The CDR3 region has the DNA TGTGCCAGCAGCCAAGATCTTGCACTTAACTATGGCTACACCTTC. Protein sequence: CASSQDLALNYGYTF.

The chain uses TRBV7-9 and TRBJ2-7, with 10 positions matching TRBD1. The V gene end was trimmed by 1 base and the J gene end by 0 bases; junction bases not matched to a gene: 3. Germline CDR1 is SEHNR and CDR2 is FQNEAQ (reference sequence). The CDR3 length is 16 residues. The DNA for the CDR3 is TGTGCCAGCAGCTTAGGACAGGGGGCCTTCTCCTACGAGCAGTACTTC. Protein product: CASSLGQGAFSYEQYF. Variable domain in full (rest from reference TRBV7-9 and TRBJ2-7): DTGVSQNPRHKITKRGQNVTFRCDPISEHNRLYWYRQTLGQGPEFLTYFQNEAQLEKSRLLSDRFSAERPKGSFSTLEIQRTEQGDSAMYLCASSLGQGAFSYEQYFGPGTRLTVT.

The chain has TRBV5-1 and TRBJ2-1, with a possible D match to TRBD2 (6 bases). The CDR3 consists of 15 residues. The V end was cut by 4 bases, the J end by 3 bases, with 14 bases between. CDR1 is SGHRS, CDR2 YFSETQ, per germline. The chain's CDR3 is CASSPAGTFYNEQFF. CDR3 sequence (DNA): TGCGCCAGCAGCCCGGCCGGGACTTTCTACAATGAGCAGTTCTTC.

The rearrangement links TRBV4-2 to TRBJ1-5; the match to TRBD1 covers 7 bases. CDR1 and CDR2 from the germline V gene are LGHNA and YNFKEQ. The CDR3 runs 15 residues. V lost 1 base and J lost 5; bases outside the gene matches: 5. The CDR3 DNA sequence: TGTGCCAGCAGCCAAGTCCCAGGGGGGTATCAGCCCCAGCATTTT. Its protein product is CASSQVPGGYQPQHF.

The chain is built from TRBV11-1 and TRBJ2-5, with TRBD1 matching 7 bases. The germline V gene has CDR1 SGHAT and CDR2 FQDESV (reference sequence). V shed 5 bases and J 5 bases; nucleotides not matched to a gene: 5. The CDR3 spans 13 residues. CDR3 coding DNA: TGTGCCAGCAGCGACAGGGCGGTGGAGACCCAGTACTTC. It encodes CASSDRAVETQYF.